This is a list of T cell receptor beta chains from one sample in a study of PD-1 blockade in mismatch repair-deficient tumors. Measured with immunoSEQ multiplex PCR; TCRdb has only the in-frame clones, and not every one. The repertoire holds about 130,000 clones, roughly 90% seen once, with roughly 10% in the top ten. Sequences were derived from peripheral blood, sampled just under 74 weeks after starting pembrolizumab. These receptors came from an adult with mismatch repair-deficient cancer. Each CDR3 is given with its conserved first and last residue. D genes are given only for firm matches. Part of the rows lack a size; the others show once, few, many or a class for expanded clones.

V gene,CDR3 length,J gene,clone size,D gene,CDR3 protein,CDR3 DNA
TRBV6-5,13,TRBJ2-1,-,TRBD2,CASSYSASGFPFF,TGTGCCAGCAGTTACTCGGCTAGCGGCTTCCCGTTCTTC
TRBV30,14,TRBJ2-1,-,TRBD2,CACLEALAGGPQFF,TGTGCCTGCCTCGAAGCCCTAGCGGGAGGTCCGCAGTTCTTC
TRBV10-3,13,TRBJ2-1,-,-,CAISGRTANEQFF,TGTGCCATCAGTGGTAGGACGGCCAATGAGCAGTTCTTC
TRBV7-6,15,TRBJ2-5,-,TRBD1,CASSLAGGRYETQYF,TGTGCCAGCAGCTTAGCAGGGGGCAGATATGAGACCCAGTACTTC
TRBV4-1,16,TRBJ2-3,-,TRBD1,CASSLRDSGRTDTQYF,TGCGCCAGCAGCCTCCGGGACAGCGGTAGGACAGATACGCAGTATTTT
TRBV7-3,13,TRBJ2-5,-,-,CASSLSSTETQYF,TGTGCCAGCAGCTTAAGCAGCACGGAGACCCAGTACTTC
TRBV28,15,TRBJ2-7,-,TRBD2,CASSSLAGAPPRQYF,TGTGCCAGCAGTTCCCTAGCGGGAGCCCCACCGCGGCAGTACTTC
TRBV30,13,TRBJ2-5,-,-,CAWKGGTWETQYF,TGTGCCTGGAAGGGCGGGACATGGGAGACCCAGTACTTC
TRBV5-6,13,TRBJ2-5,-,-,CASSFMAEETQYF,TGTGCCAGCAGCTTCATGGCGGAAGAGACCCAGTACTTC
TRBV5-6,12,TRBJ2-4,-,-,CASSLEAQRQYF,TGTGCCAGCAGCTTGGAGGCTCAGAGGCAGTACTTC
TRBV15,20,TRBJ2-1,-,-,CATSGTRGGSAGRLYNEQFF,TGTGCCACCAGCGGGACCCGAGGGGGATCGGCGGGAAGACTATACAATGAGCAGTTCTTC
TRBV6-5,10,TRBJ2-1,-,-,CASSNNEQFF,TGTGCCAGCAGCAACAATGAGCAGTTCTTC
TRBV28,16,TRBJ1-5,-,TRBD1,CASSPLGGQGLQPQHF,TGTGCCAGCAGCCCTTTGGGGGGACAGGGGTTGCAGCCCCAGCATTTT
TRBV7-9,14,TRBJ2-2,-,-,CASSLELNTGELFF,TGTGCCAGCAGCTTAGAGCTGAACACCGGGGAGCTGTTTTTT
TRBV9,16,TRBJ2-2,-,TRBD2,CASSRKREGWTGELFF,TGTGCCAGCAGTCGGAAGCGGGAGGGGTGGACCGGGGAGCTGTTTTTT
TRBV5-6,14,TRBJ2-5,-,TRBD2,CASSGTSGQETQYF,TGTGCCAGCAGCGGGACTAGCGGACAAGAGACCCAGTACTTC
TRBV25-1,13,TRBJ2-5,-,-,CASSDGGYAYEYF,TGTGCCAGCAGTGATGGAGGATACGCCTACGAGTACTTC
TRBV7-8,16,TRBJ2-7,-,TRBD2,CASSPDRTSVSYEQYF,TGTGCCAGCAGCCCCGATCGGACTAGCGTCTCCTACGAGCAGTACTTC
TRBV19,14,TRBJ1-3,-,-,CASSGYGSGNTIYF,TGTGCCAGTAGCGGGTATGGGTCTGGAAACACCATATATTTT
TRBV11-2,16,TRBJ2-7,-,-,CASSLDRGREAVEQYF,TGTGCCAGCAGCTTAGATAGGGGGCGGGAGGCTGTCGAGCAGTACTTC
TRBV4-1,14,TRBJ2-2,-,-,CASSSSVNTGELFF,TGCGCCAGCAGCTCCTCGGTCAACACCGGGGAGCTGTTTTTT
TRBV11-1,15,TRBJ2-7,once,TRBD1,CASRPGQGRTYEQYF,TGTGCCAGCAGACCCGGACAGGGTAGAACCTACGAGCAGTACTTC
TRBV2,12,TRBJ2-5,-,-,CASTPHQETQYF,TGTGCCAGCACCCCCCACCAAGAGACCCAGTACTTC
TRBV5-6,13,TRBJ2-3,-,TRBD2,CASSLAGGDTQYF,TGTGCCAGCAGCTTGGCGGGAGGGGATACGCAGTATTTT
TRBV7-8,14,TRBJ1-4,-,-,CASSLRRTNEKLFF,TGTGCCAGCAGCTTGAGGAGAACTAATGAAAAACTGTTTTTT
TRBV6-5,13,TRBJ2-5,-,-,CASTQGRGETQYF,TGTGCCAGCACTCAGGGTCGGGGAGAGACCCAGTACTTC
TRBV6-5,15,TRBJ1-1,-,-,CASSLGEGGRAEAFF,TGTGCCAGCAGCTTGGGGGAGGGCGGTCGCGCTGAAGCTTTCTTT
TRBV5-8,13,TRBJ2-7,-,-,CASSFLRAYEQYF,TGTGCCAGCAGCTTCTTGAGGGCCTACGAGCAGTACTTC
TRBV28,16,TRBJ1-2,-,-,CASSLLLQEAIGGYTF,TGTGCCAGCAGTTTGTTACTTCAGGAGGCTATTGGTGGCTACACCTTC
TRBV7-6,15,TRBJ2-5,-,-,CASSLERSYQETQYF,TGTGCCAGCAGCTTAGAAAGGTCGTATCAGGAGACCCAGTACTTC
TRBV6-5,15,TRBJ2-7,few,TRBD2,CASSLSGSRSYEQYF,TGTGCCAGCAGCCTTAGCGGGAGCCGGTCCTACGAGCAGTACTTC